A single sample gave rise to the 14 T cell receptor beta chains below, sequenced in a study of T cells in Graves' hyperthyroidism and ophthalmopathy. Researchers took RNA transcripts and amplified the TCR beta CDR3 regions from them. The primer set for the first-round RT-PCR of the TCR CDR3 was HTBI. TCRdb fed the multiplex PCR reads into MiXCR, producing one record per CDR3 protein. Here the sample spans about 690,000 distinct CDR3 sequences, around a sixth being singletons. The sequenced material came from blood. The receptors were sampled from a man aged 45-65 years with Graves' hyperthyroidism.

This clonotype came up many times. V is TRBV12-3 or TRBV12-4 and J is TRBJ2-2; the D gene is possibly TRBD2 (5 bases). V was shortened by 11 bases and J by 0 bases, with 7 bases between the two germline ends. The CDR3 has 12 residues. CDR3 region: CAVGANTGELFF. CDR3 coding DNA: TGTGCCGTCGGGGCGAACACCGGGGAGCTGTTTTTT.

This chain joins TRBV5-1 and TRBJ2-1; no reliable D call. Per germline, CDR1 SGHRS and CDR2 YFSETQ. CDR3 length: 13 residues. V gave up 2 bases and J gave up 5 bases, with 8 bases separating them. Here the CDR3 reads CASSFETHNEQFF. The DNA of the CDR3 is TGCGCCAGCAGCTTCGAGACACACAATGAGCAGTTCTTC.

There are a few counts of this clonotype. The chain links TRBV19 to TRBJ2-2; weak D call: TRBD2 (5 bases). The germline CDR1 and CDR2 sequences are LNHDA and SQIVND (reference sequence). The CDR3 totals 13 residues. The V end lost 5 bases, the J end lost 6 bases, and 10 bases lay between the germline ends. The CDR3, as DNA: TGTGCCAGTAGTCCCGACGGGGCCGGGGAGCTGTTTTTT. It specifies CASSPDGAGELFF.

This clonotype has at least ten counts. The chain carries TRBV2 and TRBJ2-3, with TRBD2 matching over 11 bases. CDR1 SNHLY and CDR2 FYNNEI come from the germline V gene. CDR3 length: 16 residues. The V and J ends lost 10 bases and 0 bases, in that order; junction bases with no gene match: 9. The DNA for the CDR3 is TGTGCCACCAGGGTAGCGGGAGGGCCTAGCACAGATACGCAGTATTTT. Its translation is CATRVAGGPSTDTQYF.

The CDR3, as DNA: TGTGCCAGCAGCGGCGTGGATAACTATGGCTACACCTTC. Its translation: CASSGVDNYGYTF. The chain uses TRBV9 and TRBJ1-2; D is ambiguous. This CDR3 has 13 residues. The V end was cut by 3 bases, the J end by 1 base, with 7 bases between. Germline CDR1 and CDR2: SGDLS and YYNGEE.

Only a few counts were recorded for this clonotype. The gene calls are TRBV13 and TRBJ2-7, with D tentatively TRBD1 (5 bases). V was shortened by 2 bases and J by 0 bases, with 8 bases between the two germline ends. CDR3 length: 14 residues. CDR1 is PRHDT and CDR2 is FYEKMQ in the germline V gene (reference sequence). CDR3 DNA: TGTGCCAGCAGCTTAAAGGGGTTCTCCTACGAGCAGTACTTC. Protein: CASSLKGFSYEQYF.

In its sample, this clonotype was seen many times. In DNA, the CDR3 is TGTGCCAGCAGTGAACGACGGGGCAACACTGAAGCTTTCTTT. It codes for CASSERRGNTEAFF. The chain couples TRBV2 to TRBJ1-1; weak D call: TRBD1 (5 bases). CDR1 and CDR2 from the germline V gene are SNHLY and FYNNEI. V was cut by 2 bases and J by 2 bases, with 9 bases left in between. This CDR3 region has 14 residues.

In this sample, this clonotype turned up a few times. This chain joins TRBV14 and TRBJ2-7; D is uncertain. The CDR3 totals 13 residues. CDR1 SGHDN and CDR2 FVKESK come from the germline V gene. The germline V and J ends were trimmed by 0 bases and 3 bases, with 6 bases remaining between them. The CDR3 loop reads CASSQDHGYEQYF. In nucleotides, the CDR3 is TGTGCCAGCAGCCAAGATCACGGCTACGAGCAGTACTTC.

The table lists this clonotype with many counts. This chain links TRBV27 with TRBJ1-2; D uncertain. Germline V gene lookup returns CDR1 MNHEY and CDR2 SMNVEV (reference sequence). There are 13 residues in the CDR3. Trimming stripped 3 bases from V and 0 bases from J, with 5 bases between. CDR3 loop: CASSFRANYGYTF. CDR3 sequence (DNA): TGTGCCAGCAGTTTCCGCGCTAACTATGGCTACACCTTC.

This chain links TRBV18 with TRBJ2-3; D is possibly TRBD2 (5 bases). Trimming removed 4 bases at V and 11 bases at J, with 16 bases between. The CDR3 runs to 13 residues. The V gene's germline CDR1 is KGHSH and CDR2 LQKENI. CDR3 protein: CASSRTQDSMQYF. The CDR3 DNA reads as TGTGCCAGCTCACGGACCCAGGACTCTATGCAGTATTTT.

Many counts were recorded for this clonotype. The V and J genes are TRBV29-1 and TRBJ2-2; D unresolved. V lost 4 bases and J 0 bases, leaving 9 bases between the germline ends. CDR3 length equals 14 residues. Per the germline V gene, CDR1 is SQVTM and CDR2 is ANQGSEA. The CDR3 nucleotides are TGCAGCGTTGGGCAGAACCCGAACACCGGGGAGCTGTTTTTT. Residues: CSVGQNPNTGELFF.

This rearrangement joins TRBV5-1 to TRBJ1-3, with D uncertain. This CDR3 has 15 residues. The germline CDR1 and CDR2 sequences are SGHRS and YFSETQ. Trimming removed 4 bases at V and 0 bases at J, with 11 bases between. CDR3 region: CASSPDGRSGNTIYF. DNA for the CDR3: TGCGCCAGCAGCCCGGACGGCCGCTCTGGAAACACCATATATTTT.

This clonotype appeared a few times. The rearrangement uses TRBV5-1 and TRBJ2-7; D call uncertain. The CDR3 is 14 residues long. V lost 0 bases, J lost 7 bases, and 14 bases lay in between. Germline V gene data show CDR1 as SGHRS and CDR2 as YFSETQ. CDR3 bases: TGCGCCAGCAGCTTGGAGGGCGGTTCGGAGGAGCAGTACTTC. Protein: CASSLEGGSEEQYF. Complete variable domain (other parts from reference TRBV5-1 and TRBJ2-7): KAGVTQTPRYLIKTRGQQVTLSCSPISGHRSVSWYQQTPGQGLQFLFEYFSETQRNKGNFPGRFSGRQFSNSRSEMNVSTLELGDSALYLCASSLEGGSEEQYFGPGTRLTVT.

CDR3 amino acids: CASSSGLAGGRAKNIQYF. DNA for the CDR3: TGTGCCAGCAGCTCGGGACTAGCGGGAGGGCGGGCCAAAAACATTCAGTACTTC. V usage is TRBV7-2 and J usage is TRBJ2-4, with TRBD2 matching 16 bases. The germline V gene encodes CDR1 SGHTA and CDR2 FQGNSA. V was clipped by 4 bases and J by 1 base; unmatched bases: 4. The CDR3 is made up of 18 amino acids.